Reported below is one T cell receptor (beta chain). What it binds is not known. This CDR3 has 14 amino acids. V lost 7 bases to trimming and J lost 3 bases; unmatched junction nucleotides: 9. Germline CDR1 reads MNHEY; CDR2 reads SMNVEV (reference sequence). Terminally differentiated effector memory CD45RA+ cells were excluded by CCR7 positive selection of CD45RO-negative cells. This specimen comes from a study of shared clonotypes between healthy human individuals. Study outcomes and limitations: Though the depth was large, rarefaction showed that sorted-subset sequencing was incomplete.

Clones were sequenced by immunoSEQ multiplex PCR, and TCRdb holds only the in-frame ones, with some missing. Here the sample spans about 820,000 clones, about 92% being singletons. This clonotype originated in a man aged 25 to 40 in good health. The chain has TRBV27 and TRBJ2-7, with 7 bases fitting TRBD1. The sequenced sample consisted of naive CD8+ T cells sorted from blood. CDR3 in amino acids: CASTPGTASYEQYF. In DNA form, the CDR3 reads TGTGCCAGCACCCCCGGGACAGCGAGCTACGAGCAGTACTTC.